This entry concerns a single TCR beta chain. The sample contains more than one DNA sequence encoding this CDR3. These data belong to a study of blood T cell repertoires in COVID-19. Looking at the study overall: Sources were T cells, B-cell-depleted T cells, or PBMCs; the material itself was cDNA or gDNA.

The CDR3 totals 15 residues. Trimming cost V 2 bases and J 2 bases; bases outside gene matches: 0. The germline gives CDR1 MNHEY, CDR2 SMNVEV (reference sequence). The cohort comprised adults aged about 18 to 100 years residing in about two dozen US areas. Exposed participants encountered a COVID-19 case during the 2 weeks preceding study entry. In the original workflow: Researchers report that nucleated cell counts were estimated from reference gene primer amplification. TCRdb's table, derived via immunoSEQ multiplex PCR, lists solely in-frame clones and lacks some. For V, J and clone size, that table is used; D and trimming come from the DNA. The sample lists some 300,000 clones, more than 90% occurring once.

This TCR derives from a woman in her 30s who had been exposed to COVID-19. The V call is TRBV27, the J call TRBJ1-5; TRBD1 aligns across 10 bases. Sequenced sample: PBMCs or T cells enriched from blood (not recorded which). The CDR3 bases are TGTGCCAGCAGTTTAGGGACAGGGGGCAATCAGCCCCAGCATTTT. Its translation: CASSLGTGGNQPQHF.